A selection of T cell receptor beta chains follows, all from one sample in a study of circulating CD8 cells and anti-PD-1 response in melanoma. TCRdb passed the reads through MiXCR, listing each CDR3 protein once. Altogether around 530 distinct CDR3 sequences are present, approximately 6.7% being singletons, with the ten largest covering roughly a tenth. The sequencing here drew on CD8+ T cells from PBMCs, taken at baseline or after one month of anti-PD-1 therapy (not recorded which). These receptor sequences come from a human donor with melanoma. The CDR3 runs from the conserved cysteine through the conserved F or W.

j_call: TRBJ2-2; v_call: TRBV5-5; cdr3_aa: CASSLERGTGNTGELFF
j_call: TRBJ2-5; v_call: TRBV27; cdr3_aa: CASSPVGETQYF
j_call: TRBJ2-1; v_call: TRBV2; cdr3_aa: CASREYGTGYNGQFF
j_call: TRBJ1-5; v_call: TRBV28; cdr3_aa: CASSPGIVTRAINQPQHF
j_call: TRBJ1-2; v_call: TRBV19; cdr3_aa: CASSIDGSAAQVDYGYTF
j_call: TRBJ1-6; v_call: TRBV6-6; cdr3_aa: CASSTSGSHYNSPLHF
j_call: TRBJ2-7; v_call: TRBV2; cdr3_aa: CASSGTEDYEQYF
j_call: TRBJ2-5; v_call: TRBV2; cdr3_aa: CASRDPETQYF
j_call: TRBJ2-7; v_call: TRBV25-1; cdr3_aa: CASSGGPAREQYF
j_call: TRBJ2-3; v_call: TRBV7-2; cdr3_aa: CASRGSRSGASTDTQYF
j_call: TRBJ2-3; v_call: TRBV19; cdr3_aa: CASSIGLGLADTQYF
j_call: TRBJ2-1; v_call: TRBV2; cdr3_aa: CASREYGTGYNEQFF
j_call: TRBJ2-5; v_call: TRBV2; cdr3_aa: CATTTPPGGGSETQYF
j_call: TRBJ2-1; v_call: TRBV27; cdr3_aa: CASSPNYNERFF
j_call: TRBJ1-1; v_call: TRBV2; cdr3_aa: CASSDADMPSEAFF
j_call: TRBJ2-3; v_call: TRBV29-1; cdr3_aa: CSAGDKSTDTQYF
j_call: TRBJ2-7; v_call: TRBV2; cdr3_aa: CASSESSGGYEQYF
j_call: TRBJ2-1; v_call: TRBV19; cdr3_aa: CASSIGTDSYNEQFF
j_call: TRBJ2-1; v_call: TRBV19; cdr3_aa: CASSIRTQNNEQFF
j_call: TRBJ2-2; v_call: TRBV29-1; cdr3_aa: CSVEGGSGGDGELFF
j_call: TRBJ2-5; v_call: TRBV19; cdr3_aa: CASTASGGNFLETQYF
j_call: TRBJ2-7; v_call: TRBV29-1; cdr3_aa: CSVEESSYEQYF
j_call: TRBJ2-3; v_call: TRBV5-6; cdr3_aa: CASSLSRGLAGTDTQYF
j_call: TRBJ2-3; v_call: TRBV2; cdr3_aa: CASSDLRDTQYF
j_call: TRBJ2-1; v_call: TRBV19; cdr3_aa: CASSRVGLYNEQFF
j_call: TRBJ2-1; v_call: TRBV20-1; cdr3_aa: CSAHRTSGGNEQFF
j_call: TRBJ2-4; v_call: TRBV29-1; cdr3_aa: CSVESEGARNIQYF
j_call: TRBJ1-1; v_call: TRBV7-3; cdr3_aa: CASSTSTGGYTEAFF
j_call: TRBJ2-1; v_call: TRBV13; cdr3_aa: CASSLWGNEQFF
j_call: TRBJ1-5; v_call: TRBV28; cdr3_aa: CASSSPVAAYLKAQHF
j_call: TRBJ2-2; v_call: TRBV28; cdr3_aa: CASSFGTGELFF
j_call: TRBJ2-7; v_call: TRBV29-1; cdr3_aa: CSVEVGTGRRGDEQYF
j_call: TRBJ2-3; v_call: TRBV19; cdr3_aa: CASSIIPKNLDTQYF
j_call: TRBJ2-7; v_call: TRBV6-1; cdr3_aa: CASSEDGLWTEQYF
j_call: TRBJ2-1; v_call: TRBV28; cdr3_aa: CASSRTSGGDEQFF
j_call: TRBJ2-4; v_call: TRBV27; cdr3_aa: CASRGTEQSIQYF
j_call: TRBJ2-1; v_call: TRBV5-5; cdr3_aa: CASSLHRDRALNNEQFF
j_call: TRBJ2-1; v_call: TRBV19; cdr3_aa: CASSRTSGGAEEQFF
j_call: TRBJ2-2; v_call: TRBV19; cdr3_aa: CASIGQGYTGELFF
j_call: TRBJ2-3; v_call: TRBV9; cdr3_aa: CASSPDPGGTDTQYF
j_call: TRBJ2-7; v_call: TRBV19; cdr3_aa: CASTADVLSEQYF
j_call: TRBJ1-1; v_call: TRBV19; cdr3_aa: CASSIGNTEAFF
j_call: TRBJ1-1; v_call: TRBV7-3; cdr3_aa: CASSIGTGLSTEAFF
j_call: TRBJ2-2; v_call: TRBV25-1; cdr3_aa: CASSPGATGELFF
j_call: TRBJ2-7; v_call: TRBV7-2; cdr3_aa: CASSPGTGYPYEQYF
j_call: TRBJ2-2; v_call: TRBV2; cdr3_aa: CATEEGGNTGELFF
j_call: TRBJ2-2; v_call: TRBV2; cdr3_aa: CASSSERRDTGGLFF
j_call: TRBJ2-7; v_call: TRBV5-5; cdr3_aa: CASSLERRADEQYF
j_call: TRBJ2-7; v_call: TRBV7-9; cdr3_aa: CASRSGQGGEQYF
j_call: TRBJ2-1; v_call: TRBV27; cdr3_aa: CASSPNYNEQFF
j_call: TRBJ2-7; v_call: TRBV27; cdr3_aa: CASSFSWSYEQYF
j_call: TRBJ2-1; v_call: TRBV30; cdr3_aa: CAMGGYNEQFF